This T cell receptor beta chain stems from a study of lymphopenia after photon versus proton radiotherapy. On this clone: Its specificity is not known.

Study conclusions and caveats: In patients who died, overall survival fell as post-nadir TCR diversity dropped more. Authors raise, but do not show, better survival with proton therapy. Under photons, naive T cells and diversity fell while effector/memory populations rose. Post-nadir diversity loss with photons came from oligoclonal expansion, particularly CD8+ Temra cells.

TCRdb's table, derived via immunoSEQ multiplex PCR, lists solely in-frame clones and lacks some. The sample has about 65,000 clones; 85% to 90% are singletons. Trimming left V 0 bases short and J 5 bases short, with 14 bases between. The CDR3 contains 16 residues. Germline loops: CDR1 MGHRA, CDR2 YSYEKL. The chain joins TRBV4-1 to TRBJ1-5, with D maybe TRBD1 (5 bases). Specimen: peripheral blood, collected from a patient treated with proton-based radiotherapy. The sequence was obtained from a man older than 75 with esophageal cancer. CDR3 residues: CASSQDGSGGHQPQHF. CDR3 nucleotide sequence: TGCGCCAGCAGCCAAGATGGGTCCGGGGGACATCAGCCCCAGCATTTT.